This T cell receptor (beta chain) was identified in a study of shared clonotypes between healthy human individuals. Regarding this clone: As yet, its antigen is unknown.

Clones were sequenced by immunoSEQ multiplex PCR, and TCRdb holds only the in-frame ones, with some missing. The sample lists roughly 1,500,000 clones, less than 99% occurring once. The germline V gene encodes CDR1 SEHNR and CDR2 FQNEAQ (reference sequence). The CDR3 loop spans 18 amino acids. Trimming cost V 4 bases and J 5 bases; bases outside gene matches: 18. Investigators divided CD4+ cells into CD45RA+ naive and CD45RA-negative memory subsets. Findings of the study overall: Inspection by rarefaction showed sorted-subset sequencing to be incomplete despite large depth. A handful of donors shared approximately 5% of their naive CD4 clonotypes. A limitation of the genetic and exposure-history diversity represented arose from few donors.

The specimen was naive CD4+ T cells sorted from blood. Subset denoted: CD45RA+ positively selected. The clonotype comes from a man aged 25 to 40 in good health. This chain links TRBV7-9 with TRBJ2-3, with 7 bases identical to TRBD2. The CDR3 reads CASSSLKAGVRPGDTQYF. The CDR3 DNA reads as TGTGCCAGCAGCTCCCTAAAGGCGGGGGTGAGGCCGGGAGATACGCAGTATTTT.